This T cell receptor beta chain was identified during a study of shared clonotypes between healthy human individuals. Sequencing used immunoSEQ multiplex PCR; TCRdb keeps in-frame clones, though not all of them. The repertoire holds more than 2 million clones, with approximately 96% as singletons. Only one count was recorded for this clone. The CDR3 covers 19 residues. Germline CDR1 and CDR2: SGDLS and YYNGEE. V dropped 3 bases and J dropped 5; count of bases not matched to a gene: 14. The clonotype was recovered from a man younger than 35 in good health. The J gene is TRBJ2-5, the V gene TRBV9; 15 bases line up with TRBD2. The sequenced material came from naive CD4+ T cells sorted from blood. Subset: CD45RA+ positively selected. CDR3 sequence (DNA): TGTGCCAGCAGCGCAGGGACTAGCGGGGGGACCAGCGCTGGGGAGACCCAGTACTTC. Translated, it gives CASSAGTSGGTSAGETQYF.